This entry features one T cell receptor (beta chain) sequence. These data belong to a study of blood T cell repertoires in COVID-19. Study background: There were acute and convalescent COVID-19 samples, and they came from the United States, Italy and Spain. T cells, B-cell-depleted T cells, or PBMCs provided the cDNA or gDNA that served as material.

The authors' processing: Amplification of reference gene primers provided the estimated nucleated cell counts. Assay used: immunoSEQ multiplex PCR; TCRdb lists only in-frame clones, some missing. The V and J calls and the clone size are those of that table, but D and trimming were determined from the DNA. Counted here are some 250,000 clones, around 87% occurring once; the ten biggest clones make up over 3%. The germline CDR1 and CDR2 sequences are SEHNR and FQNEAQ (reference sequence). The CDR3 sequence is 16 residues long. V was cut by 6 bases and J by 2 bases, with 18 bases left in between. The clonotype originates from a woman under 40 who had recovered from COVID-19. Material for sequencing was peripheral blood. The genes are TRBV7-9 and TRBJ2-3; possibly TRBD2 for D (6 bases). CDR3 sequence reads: CASRPGTPRYTDTQYF. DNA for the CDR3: TGTGCCAGCAGACCCGGGACTCCGCGTTACACAGATACGCAGTATTTT.